The 24 T cell receptor beta chains listed next were all sequenced from one sample in a study of Graves' ophthalmopathy and Graves' hyperthyroidism. Using RNA transcripts, the TCR beta CDR3 regions were amplified. HTBI primers were used in a first-round RT-PCR, which preceded a second-round multiplex PCR. TCRdb re-derived calls from the multiplex PCR reads in MiXCR, one entry per CDR3 protein. The data show about 400,000 distinct CDR3 sequences, about 18% seen once. Specimen: peripheral blood. These receptors all stem from a woman aged 18-29 years with Graves' ophthalmopathy.

The chain recombines TRBV12-3 or TRBV12-4 with TRBJ1-2; D gene ambiguous. This CDR3 has 12 residues. V was shortened by 4 bases and J by 4 bases, with 7 bases between the two germline ends. CDR3 nucleotides: TGTGCCAGCAGTTATGTTTCCTATGGCTACACCTTC. It yields the protein CASSYVSYGYTF.

This clonotype was detected many times. The chain recombines TRBV27 with TRBJ1-2; 7 bases line up with TRBD1. The CDR3 length is 12 residues. Germline CDR1 is MNHEY and CDR2 is SMNVEV (reference sequence). The V gene end was trimmed by 5 bases and the J gene end by 6 bases; junction bases not matched to a gene: 3. This CDR3 reads CASSPTGNGYTF. In DNA, the CDR3 is TGTGCCAGCAGTCCGACAGGGAATGGCTACACCTTC.

The sample holds many counts of this clonotype. The gene calls are TRBV6-5 and TRBJ2-2; D possibly corresponds to TRBD2 (5 bases). Germline CDR1 MNHEY, CDR2 SVGAGI. The V end was cut by 2 bases, the J end by 6 bases, with 10 bases between. The CDR3 runs 14 residues. CDR3 bases: TGTGCCAGCAGTTACATCCCGGGATCCGGGGAGCTGTTTTTT. Translating it yields CASSYIPGSGELFF.

This clonotype was observed many times. The gene calls are TRBV28 and TRBJ1-6; TRBD1 agrees at 8 bases. The V gene's germline CDR1 is MDHEN and CDR2 SYDVKM. V lost 1 base to trimming and J lost 8 bases; unmatched junction nucleotides: 7. This CDR3 has 16 residues. The CDR3 nucleotides read TGTGCCAGCAGTTTATTAAGCAACAGGGGGGATTCACCCCTCCACTTT. This codes for CASSLLSNRGDSPLHF.

This clonotype has ten or more counts. The rearrangement uses TRBV7-2 and TRBJ2-5; 7 nucleotides align to TRBD1. CDR3 size: 15 residues. Germline lookup yields CDR1 SGHTA and CDR2 FQGNSA. The V gene end was trimmed by 4 bases and the J gene end by 0 bases; junction bases not matched to a gene: 5. CDR3 DNA sequence: TGTGCCAGCAGCTATGACAGGGTGTACCAAGAGACCCAGTACTTC. Protein product: CASSYDRVYQETQYF.

This clonotype was seen a few times. The chain employs TRBV7-3 and TRBJ2-7; either TRBD1 or TRBD2 may fit D (5 bases each). Trimming took off 1 base at V and 5 bases at J, with 12 bases between the two ends. Germline CDR1 reads SGHTA; CDR2 reads FQGTGA. This CDR3 contains 14 residues. The CDR3 loop is CASSLRVGTDEQYF. Here the CDR3 DNA reads TGTGCCAGCAGCTTAAGAGTAGGGACGGACGAGCAGTACTTC.

This clonotype was recorded at least ten times. This chain uses TRBV15 with TRBJ2-7; weak D call: TRBD2 (5 bases). The CDR3 extends over 14 amino acids. V gave up 2 bases and J gave up 3 bases, with 11 bases separating them. From germline, CDR1 is LNHNV and CDR2 YYDKDF (reference sequence). DNA of the CDR3: TGTGCCACCAGCAGAATGGGAGATAGCTACGAGCAGTACTTC. Protein product: CATSRMGDSYEQYF.

This clonotype has at least ten counts. The CDR3 reads CASRIQGAGTEAFF. The CDR3 coding sequence is TGCGCCAGCAGGATCCAGGGGGCCGGCACTGAAGCTTTCTTT. The chain recombines TRBV5-1 with TRBJ1-1; 8 bases align to TRBD1. The CDR3 length is 14 residues. Germline lookup yields CDR1 SGHRS and CDR2 YFSETQ. V was clipped by 5 bases and J by 4 bases; unmatched bases: 7.

This clonotype was seen at least ten times. The V call is TRBV6-5, the J call TRBJ1-3, with D uncertain. Trimming left V 5 bases short and J 0 bases short, with 11 bases between. The CDR3 totals 15 residues. Germline V gene sequence: CDR1 MNHEY, CDR2 SVGAGI. CDR3 DNA: TGTGCCAGCAGTCATCGACGGGTCTCTGGAAACACCATATATTTT. As protein: CASSHRRVSGNTIYF.

The chain has TRBV10-3 and TRBJ2-7; possible D gene TRBD2, 5 bases. The CDR3 totals 14 residues. Germline V CDR1 and CDR2: ENHRY, SYGVKD. V lost 2 bases and J 1 base, leaving 9 bases between the germline ends. This CDR3 reads CAISESSASYEQYF. The CDR3 bases are TGTGCCATCAGTGAGAGTAGCGCTTCCTACGAGCAGTACTTC.

In this sample, this clonotype turned up many times. The DNA of the CDR3 is TGTGCCAGCAGCCCTATAAGGACGAGATCCTACGAGCAGTACTTC. Its translation is CASSPIRTRSYEQYF. The chain recombines TRBV7-8 with TRBJ2-7; the D is unclear. The CDR3 covers 15 residues. The germline V and J ends were trimmed by 5 bases and 1 base, with 15 bases remaining between them. CDR1 SGHVS and CDR2 FQNEAQ come from the germline V gene.

This clonotype was recorded many times. The chain links TRBV6-2 or TRBV6-3 to TRBJ1-1; 10 nucleotides line up with TRBD1. CDR1 is MNHEY, CDR2 SVGEGT, per germline. Trimming cost V 3 bases and J 3 bases; bases outside gene matches: 4. This CDR3 has 15 amino acids. The CDR3 is CASSYSGTGDTEAFF. For the CDR3, the DNA is TGTGCCAGCAGTTATTCCGGGACAGGGGACACTGAAGCTTTCTTT.

This clonotype has a count of ten or more. This sequence joins TRBV15 and TRBJ1-1, with D tentatively TRBD1 (6 bases). V lost 0 bases and J 11 bases, leaving 16 bases between the germline ends. The CDR3 covers 14 residues. The germline CDR1 and CDR2 sequences are LNHNV and YYDKDF (reference sequence). The CDR3 reads CATSRDRTVSGAFF. CDR3 DNA: TGTGCCACCAGCAGAGATAGGACAGTTAGTGGGGCTTTCTTT.

In its sample, this clonotype was seen many times. Here the CDR3 reads CASSLGASRVQYF. The CDR3 DNA sequence: TGTGCCAGCAGCTTAGGGGCGAGCCGGGTTCAGTACTTC. The chain uses TRBV7-2 and TRBJ2-4; D is undetermined. V was trimmed by 1 base and J by 11 bases, leaving 12 bases between them. This CDR3 is built from 13 residues. Germline lookup yields CDR1 SGHTA and CDR2 FQGNSA.

This clonotype has a count of ten or more. This CDR3 reads CASSYTGIYEQYF. DNA of the CDR3: TGTGCCAGCAGTTATACAGGGATCTACGAGCAGTACTTC. The chain recombines TRBV28 with TRBJ2-7, with a possible D match to TRBD1 (6 bases). CDR1 MDHEN and CDR2 SYDVKM come from the germline V gene. The CDR3 loop spans 13 amino acids. The germline V and J ends were trimmed by 4 bases and 3 bases, with 10 bases remaining between them.

This clonotype was observed at least ten times. V is TRBV6-5 and J is TRBJ1-1, with D perhaps matching TRBD1 (6 bases). The CDR3 sequence is 15 residues long. The V end was cut by 2 bases, the J end by 6 bases, with 16 bases between. CDR1 MNHEY and CDR2 SVGAGI come from the germline V gene. The CDR3 spells CASSYQTWGAAEAFF. Written as DNA, the CDR3 is TGTGCCAGCAGTTACCAGACCTGGGGGGCGGCTGAAGCTTTCTTT.

CDR3 region: CASIKQGGSTEAFF. The CDR3 DNA follows: TGTGCCAGCATTAAGCAGGGGGGTAGCACTGAAGCTTTCTTT. The chain recombines TRBV12-3 or TRBV12-4 with TRBJ1-1; 7 nucleotides align to TRBD1. With V trimmed by 7 bases and J by 4 bases, 9 bases remained unmatched. This CDR3 contains 14 residues.

This clonotype has a count of ten or more. V usage is TRBV7-2 and J usage is TRBJ2-5; maybe TRBD2 (6 bases). Germline V gene data show CDR1 as SGHTA and CDR2 as FQGNSA. The CDR3 length is 13 residues. V lost 5 bases and J 4 bases, leaving 11 bases between the germline ends. In DNA form, the CDR3 reads TGTGCCAGCAGCCCCCACGGGGGAGAGACCCAGTACTTC. Its protein product is CASSPHGGETQYF.

This clonotype was seen many times. One end of the junction does not line up with germline, which may come from a read error. This chain joins TRBV6-1 and TRBJ2-5; 10 bases map to TRBD2. This CDR3 comprises 17 residues. Germline V gives CDR1 MNHNS, CDR2 SASEGT. CDR3 amino acids: CASSKAGGPVRDETQYF. CDR3 bases: TGTGCCAGCAGTAAAGCGGGAGGGCCTGTGCGTGACGAGACCCAGTACTTC.

This clonotype appeared many times. This chain joins TRBV12-3 or TRBV12-4 and TRBJ2-5; D might be TRBD2 (5 bases). Trimming stripped 6 bases from V and 5 bases from J, with 16 bases between. The length of the CDR3 is 14 residues. The chain's CDR3 is CASRPLEVRETQYF. The DNA for the CDR3 is TGTGCCAGCAGGCCCTTGGAGGTCAGGGAGACCCAGTACTTC.

There are many counts of this clonotype. Given a much more abundant clone one base away, this may be a read error. CDR3: CASSSGTVGTDTQYF. The CDR3 DNA reads TGTGCCAGCAGTTCCGGGACAGTGGGCACAGATACGCAGTATTTT. The rearrangement joins TRBV6-5 to TRBJ2-3; TRBD1 aligns across 7 bases. V was clipped by 4 bases and J by 1 base; unmatched bases: 5. Germline V gene data show CDR1 as MNHEY and CDR2 as SVGAGI. There are 15 residues in the CDR3.

This chain uses TRBV12-3 or TRBV12-4 with TRBJ2-7; the D gene is possibly TRBD1 (6 bases). This CDR3 contains 14 residues. The ends were cut back, 3 bases at V and 2 bases at J, with 11 bases in the middle. The CDR3 DNA reads as TGTGCCAGCAGTTTCGGACAGAGAACCTACGAGCAGTACTTC. It specifies CASSFGQRTYEQYF.

The chain combines TRBV27 with TRBJ2-6; 7 bases agree with TRBD1. V trimming: 1 base; J trimming: 0 bases; junction bases outside the gene matches: 12. The CDR3 sequence is 20 residues long. Germline loops: CDR1 MNHEY, CDR2 SMNVEV (reference sequence). In nucleotides, the CDR3 is TGTGCCAGCAGTTTATATCCCCCCTCGGACAGGCTCTCTGGGGCCAACGTCCTGACTTTC. Translated: CASSLYPPSDRLSGANVLTF.

This clonotype has a count of ten or more. This chain links TRBV18 with TRBJ1-1; no clear D. The CDR3 is 12 amino acids. V lost 4 bases, J lost 1 base, and 4 bases lay in between. Germline V gives CDR1 KGHSH, CDR2 LQKENI. The CDR3 spells CASSQKNTEAFF. CDR3 DNA sequence: TGTGCCAGCTCACAAAAGAACACTGAAGCTTTCTTT.